These T cell receptor beta chains were read from a single sample in a study of post-analysis software for immune sequencing data. MiXCR, applied by TCRdb to the PCR reads, yields one record per CDR3 protein. The table records fewer than 900,000 distinct CDR3 sequences, about 43% of them present only once. Sequenced material: blood. These receptors all come from a girl between 5 and 17 years old with multiple sclerosis. The CDR3 runs from the conserved cysteine through the conserved F or W. The D gene is left open where the match is weak. Clone size is shown for a subset of rows, as once, few, many or a class of expanded clone.

D,J,V,size,CDR3
TRBD2,TRBJ2-1,TRBV10-3,-,CAISDSLRREGNNGQFF
TRBD1,TRBJ2-7,TRBV20-1,few,CSARDLGTGYEQYF
-,-,TRBV6-2/TRBV6-3,-,CASSYSGWGDEQYF
-,TRBJ2-1,TRBV2,few,CASGLGEQFF
TRBD1,TRBJ2-7,TRBV27,few,CATSTGGSSYEQYF
TRBD1,TRBJ2-1,TRBV10-3,-,CAISDGRGSDEQFF
-,TRBJ2-3,TRBV9,-,CASSVQGGKTDTQYF
TRBD2,TRBJ2-5,TRBV6-2/TRBV6-3,-,CASSLAGGPTSGQYF
TRBD2,TRBJ2-3,TRBV6-5,-,CASSYTTSGYTDTQYF
-,TRBJ2-1,TRBV20-1,-,CSASRLAQSEQFF
TRBD2,TRBJ2-3,TRBV6-1,-,CASSESGGRGSDTQYF
-,TRBJ2-6,TRBV7-9,-,CASSWVAGANVLTF
-,TRBJ2-3,TRBV7-2,-,CASSLRAGRLDTQYF
-,-,TRBV7-6,-,CASSSEWDYEQYF
-,TRBJ2-7,TRBV12-3/TRBV12-4,few,CASSSSTGTYEQYF
-,TRBJ2-4,TRBV7-6,few,CASSFKGFSEQYF
TRBD2,TRBJ2-3,TRBV24-1,few,CATSDAGGKRDTQYF
-,TRBJ2-7,TRBV2,-,CASSETGTGTYEQYF
-,TRBJ2-3,TRBV7-9,few,CASKPDEADTQYF
-,TRBJ2-5,TRBV28,-,CASSSPTIEETQYF
-,TRBJ2-4,TRBV20-1,-,CSARMPWGGWGKNIQYF
-,TRBJ2-7,TRBV7-8,-,CASSLGTGRAEQYF
-,TRBJ2-5,TRBV12-3/TRBV12-4,-,CASSLTAGSETQYF
-,TRBJ2-5,TRBV10-3,few,CAISEFPRQKYQETQYF
TRBD2,TRBJ2-1,TRBV6-5,-,CASRTSGRINEQFF
TRBD2,TRBJ2-1,TRBV11-2,few,CASSSAWGTTNEQFF
TRBD2,TRBJ2-7,TRBV6-1,-,CASSGLAEYFYEQYF
-,TRBJ1-4,TRBV7-9,few,CASSGRESTNEKLFF
-,TRBJ2-7,TRBV12-3/TRBV12-4,few,CASSLVLSYYEQYF
-,-,TRBV6-5,-,CASKSGEGTETQYF
-,-,TRBV11-2,-,CASSLSNDEQYF
TRBD2,TRBJ2-2,TRBV20-1,-,CSARKAGGPFTGELFF
TRBD2,TRBJ2-7,TRBV4-2,-,CASSQDGLAGGDDEQYF
-,TRBJ1-1,TRBV20-1,-,CSAIWDTEAFF
-,TRBJ1-4,TRBV27,-,CASSDRFGETNEKLFF
-,TRBJ2-7,TRBV4-3,few,CASSLSPFNGEQYF
TRBD2,TRBJ2-7,TRBV4-3,-,CASSQDELAGSYEQYF
-,TRBJ2-3,TRBV6-1,few,CASSDLGDKDTQYF
-,TRBJ2-7,TRBV7-9,-,CAGSFWDFSYEQYF
-,-,TRBV20-1,-,CSARDTKGGETQYF
TRBD2,TRBJ2-2,TRBV13,-,CASSAPLAGADTGELFF
-,TRBJ2-5,TRBV5-1,few,CASSLGLVQETQYF
TRBD2,TRBJ2-3,TRBV20-1,few,CSASPLAGSTDTQYF
-,TRBJ1-1,TRBV10-2,-,CASSESGRYTEAFF
-,TRBJ2-1,TRBV7-9,few,CASSREPDEQFF
-,TRBJ2-5,TRBV6-6,few,CASSYGGKGLAQETQYF
TRBD2,-,TRBV6-6,few,CALGLAESYEQYF
TRBD2,TRBJ2-1,TRBV9,-,CASSAPLAGVLHEQFF
-,TRBJ1-4,TRBV20-1,-,CSARSPVSEKLFF
TRBD2,TRBJ2-3,TRBV15,-,CATSTSRGGRDTQYF
-,TRBJ1-2,TRBV12-3/TRBV12-4,few,CASSPASYGYTF
TRBD2,TRBJ2-7,TRBV7-2,-,CASSLWAGGTYEQYF
-,TRBJ2-7,TRBV12-3/TRBV12-4,-,CASSLVDKSSYEQYF